These 11 T cell receptor beta chains came from one sample sequenced in a study. Via MiXCR, TCRdb re-called the RT-PCR reads, giving one row per CDR3 protein. The table lists hundreds of thousands of distinct CDR3 sequences, 13% to 15% of them singletons. The specimen was memory CD4+ T cells from blood. Every receptor here comes from a female donor in good health, serving as a healthy control.

On this clonotype itself: This may be a read error, as it is one base from a much larger clone. The chain employs TRBV5-4 and TRBJ1-2; D is undetermined. There are 15 residues in the CDR3. Germline V gives CDR1 SGHNT, CDR2 YYREEE (reference sequence). V was cut by 1 base and J by 8 bases, with 18 bases left in between. CDR3 DNA: TGTGCCAGCAGCTTGCCAGCCTCCAATATTGAGGGCTACACCTTC. Residues: CASSLPASNIEGYTF.

This clonotype has a handful of counts. The gene calls are TRBV11-3 and TRBJ2-3; possibly TRBD2 for D (5 bases). The length of the CDR3 is 14 residues. Germline loops: CDR1 SGHNT, CDR2 YENEEA. V was pared by 8 bases and J by 0 bases, with 12 bases between. CDR3 bases: TGTGCCAGCCGGGGAAGAGCCAGCACAGATACGCAGTATTTT. Encoded protein: CASRGRASTDTQYF.

In this sample, this clonotype turned up a few times. The chain employs TRBV4-1 and TRBJ2-2; TRBD2 matches at 9 bases. The CDR3 is 18 amino acids. Unmatched junction bases numbered 8, after V lost 2 bases and J lost 1 base. Germline CDR1 is MGHRA and CDR2 is YSYEKL. The CDR3 reads CASSQFGSGGLNTGELFF. CDR3 nucleotides: TGCGCCAGCAGCCAATTCGGTAGCGGGGGCCTGAACACCGGGGAGCTGTTTTTT.

The chain recombines TRBV5-4 with TRBJ2-3; 8 bases are a match to TRBD2. Germline CDR1 and CDR2: SGHNT and YYREEE (reference sequence). V trimming: 0 bases; J trimming: 2 bases; junction bases outside the gene matches: 8. This CDR3 is built from 17 residues. Here the CDR3 DNA reads TGTGCCAGCAGCTTGGAGGCTAGCGGGCAAACCACAGATACGCAGTATTTT. Its translation is CASSLEASGQTTDTQYF.

Only a few counts were recorded for this clonotype. The rearrangement uses TRBV5-1 and TRBJ1-5; D gene ambiguous. Trimming took off 4 bases at V and 1 base at J, with 6 bases between the two ends. CDR3 size: 13 residues. Germline CDR1 is SGHRS and CDR2 is YFSETQ. CDR3 protein: CASSDGSNQPQHF. Here the CDR3 DNA reads TGCGCCAGCAGCGACGGGAGCAATCAGCCCCAGCATTTT.

Many counts were recorded for this clonotype. The gene calls are TRBV3-1 and TRBJ2-1; D is uncertain. Trimming cost V 0 bases and J 14 bases, with 14 bases left between them. The CDR3 extends over 13 amino acids. The germline V gene has CDR1 LGHDT and CDR2 YNNKEL (reference sequence). The CDR3 sequence: CASSQEPGPQKFF. The CDR3 DNA reads TGTGCCAGCAGCCAAGAACCGGGCCCACAAAAGTTCTTC.

DNA of the CDR3: TGTGCCAGCAGCACTAGCCTCCACTTC. Protein sequence: CASSTSLHF. The chain couples TRBV21-1 to TRBJ2-5; TRBD2, the table's D call, lacks a check against the DNA. TRBV21-1 is described as a pseudogene. This CDR3 is built from 9 residues.

This clonotype occurred a few times. The rearrangement uses TRBV4-3 and TRBJ1-2, with D perhaps matching TRBD1 (6 bases). The ends were cut back, 0 bases at V and 7 bases at J, with 24 bases in the middle. Germline V gene sequence: CDR1 LGHNA, CDR2 YSLEER. This CDR3 region has 18 residues. Here the CDR3 reads CASSQDPPGALVGGGYTF. CDR3 in DNA: TGCGCCAGCAGCCAAGACCCTCCGGGGGCGCTGGTAGGGGGTGGCTACACCTTC.

This clonotype has more than one count but fewer than ten. This chain uses TRBV7-3 with TRBJ2-1; the match to TRBD2 covers 13 bases. Germline V gene data show CDR1 as SGHTA and CDR2 as FQGTGA. The CDR3 runs to 17 residues. V lost 5 bases, J lost 7 bases, and 11 bases stayed unmatched. CDR3 sequence (DNA): TGTGCCAGCAGCCTCCTCGGGACTAGCGGGGTGGGTAATGAGCAGTTCTTC. Residues: CASSLLGTSGVGNEQFF.

This clonotype was seen ten or more times. The V call is TRBV20-1, the J call TRBJ2-1, with 11 bases matching TRBD2. This CDR3 is 13 amino acids long. V lost 6 bases to trimming and J lost 10 bases; unmatched junction nucleotides: 8. CDR1 is DFQATT and CDR2 is SNEGSKA in the germline V gene (reference sequence). The CDR3 coding sequence is TGCAGTGCCCCCATCTTAGCGGGAGGGGAGCAGTTCTTC. It codes for CSAPILAGGEQFF.

This clonotype appeared many times. The chain links TRBV12-3 or TRBV12-4 to TRBJ2-5; D is perhaps TRBD1 or TRBD2 (6 bases each). The CDR3 is 13 residues long. V dropped 6 bases and J dropped 4 bases, with 12 bases sitting between them. The CDR3 here is CASSLPGAETQYF. The CDR3 DNA is TGTGCCAGCAGCCTTCCGGGGGCAGAGACCCAGTACTTC.